These 5 T cell receptor beta chains share one sample of origin, sequenced in a study of T cells in placental villitis. Sequencing used immunoSEQ v4. Sequencing was performed with immunoSEQ multiplex PCR; in TCRdb, only in-frame clones are kept and a portion is missing. The table has 6,300 or so clones, about three quarters seen once; the top ten hold around 8.6%. The source material was placental tissue containing maternal and fetal cells. Receptors originate from a human patient with infectious villitis; the placental T cells may come from both mother and fetus.

This clone was counted a few times. The chain combines TRBV9 with TRBJ2-4; D not resolved. The CDR3 spans 11 residues. V was clipped by 0 bases and J by 5 bases, with 0 bases between them. The germline CDR1 and CDR2 sequences are SGDLS and YYNGEE. This CDR3 reads CASSVENIQYF. CDR3 in DNA: TGTGCCAGCAGCGTAGAAAACATTCAGTACTTC. The variable domain in full, with the rest retrieved from reference TRBV9 and TRBJ2-4, is DSGVTQTPKHLITATGQRVTLRCSPRSGDLSVYWYQQSLDQGLQFLIQYYNGEERAKGNILERFSAQQFPDLHSELNLSSLELGDSALYFCASSVENIQYFGAGTRLSVL.

The chain employs TRBV6-4 and TRBJ1-1; tentatively, D is TRBD1 (6 bases). Germline CDR1 and CDR2: MRHNA and SNTAGT. The CDR3 is made up of 15 amino acids. Trimming left V 4 bases short and J 11 bases short, with 23 bases between. CDR3 amino acids: CASSVIFLRDQGAFF. The CDR3 DNA reads as TGTGCCAGCAGTGTGATATTCCTCCGGGATCAGGGGGCTTTCTTT.

The rearrangement uses TRBV3-1 (or the pseudogene TRBV3-2) and TRBJ1-1; D gene unclear. Germline lookup yields CDR1 LGHDT and CDR2 YNNKEL (reference sequence). CDR3 size: 12 residues. V was clipped by 3 bases and J by 5 bases, with 7 bases between them. This CDR3 is CASSHSRTEAFF. The CDR3 DNA sequence: TGTGCCAGCAGCCACAGCCGGACTGAAGCTTTCTTT.

This clone was picked up a small number of times. The chain couples TRBV9 to TRBJ2-7, with D unclear. CDR1 and CDR2 (germline): SGDLS, YYNGEE. The CDR3 runs to 14 residues. V was shortened by 3 bases and J by 6 bases, with 16 bases between the two germline ends. CDR3 in amino acids: CASSGDGPVSEQYF. CDR3 in DNA: TGTGCCAGCAGCGGAGACGGACCGGTCTCCGAGCAGTACTTC.

This rearrangement joins TRBV28 to TRBJ1-1; D is uncertain. Trimming pared 5 bases from V and 0 bases from J, leaving 10 bases between. This CDR3 contains 14 residues. CDR1 is MDHEN, CDR2 SYDVKM, per germline. CDR3 sequence: CASSSGYMNTEAFF. CDR3 bases: TGTGCCAGCAGTAGTGGGTATATGAACACTGAAGCTTTCTTT.